The source of this T cell receptor (beta chain) is a study of T-cell memory formation after mild COVID-19. TCRdb fed the 5' RACE reads into MiXCR, producing one record per CDR3 protein. There are a few hundred thousand distinct CDR3 sequences in the sample; approximately 15% occur only once, and about 22% lies in the top ten. Trimming removed 5 bases at V and 5 bases at J, with 12 bases between. Germline assignment: CDR1 SGHAT and CDR2 FQDESV (reference sequence). The CDR3 sequence is 14 residues long. This clonotype has a handful of counts. The chain combines TRBV11-1 with TRBJ2-2; tentatively, D is TRBD2 (6 bases). Sequencing was carried out using PBMCs or a T cell subset sorted from them (not recorded which). This receptor was identified in a man younger than 35 who had mild COVID-19 (a few samples of this study predate the infection). Cell type and time point are not known. This CDR3 reads CASSPRGWTGELFF. The CDR3 DNA reads as TGTGCCAGCAGCCCACGGGGGTGGACCGGGGAGCTGTTTTTT.